This is a list of T cell receptor beta chains from one sample in a study of blood T cell repertoires in COVID-19. Clones were sequenced by immunoSEQ multiplex PCR, and TCRdb holds only the in-frame ones, with some missing. The top ten clones hold 1.5% of a sample with about 180,000 clones, approximately 83% of them seen once. Sequenced material: peripheral blood. Receptors originate from a human donor in a cohort sampled during active COVID-19. The CDR3 runs from the conserved cysteine through the conserved F or W. A D gene is named only where the DNA matches it firmly. Size is omitted from some rows. Given values are once, few, many or a class for expanded clones.

J gene,clone size,CDR3 length,D gene,V gene,CDR3 protein,CDR3 DNA
TRBJ2-7,once,16,.,TRBV23-1,CASSQGTGCRAYEQYF,TGCGCCAGCAGTCAAGGAACAGGTTGCCGCGCCTACGAGCAGTACTTC
TRBJ1-5,.,14,TRBD1,TRBV4-3,CASSLSTGQQPQHF,TGCGCCAGCAGCCTTTCGACAGGGCAACAGCCCCAGCATTTT
TRBJ1-4,few,13,.,TRBV2,CASSGRRGEKLFF,TGTGCCAGCAGTGGCAGGAGGGGTGAAAAACTGTTTTTT
TRBJ2-7,.,13,TRBD1,TRBV12-3/TRBV12-4,CASRPTGTEEQYF,TGTGCCAGCAGGCCCACCGGGACAGAGGAGCAGTACTTC
TRBJ2-3,.,17,TRBD1,TRBV9,CASSTRPDRGLTDTQYF,TGTGCCAGCAGCACAAGACCCGACAGGGGATTGACAGATACGCAGTATTTT
TRBJ2-7,once,14,.,TRBV10-3,CAISETLALDEQYF,TGTGCCATCAGTGAAACGCTAGCTCTCGACGAGCAGTACTTC
TRBJ2-7,few,14,.,TRBV6-6,CASNNPGNSYEQYF,TGTGCCAGCAATAACCCAGGGAACTCCTACGAGCAGTACTTC
TRBJ1-4,.,17,TRBD1,TRBV4-1,CASSPRTGATTNEKLFF,TGCGCCAGCAGCCCCCGGACAGGTGCCACAACTAATGAAAAACTGTTTTTT
TRBJ1-2,.,16,.,TRBV29-1,CSVEDRGQQPLYGYTF,TGCAGCGTTGAAGATCGTGGGCAACAACCTCTCTATGGCTACACCTTC
TRBJ2-7,.,11,.,TRBV3-1/TRBV3-2,CASSQAYEQYF,TGTGCCAGCAGCCAAGCATACGAGCAGTACTTC
TRBJ1-1,.,13,.,TRBV2,CASRGDGRGEAFF,TGTGCCAGCAGAGGGGACGGGAGAGGTGAAGCTTTCTTT
TRBJ1-2,.,15,TRBD1,TRBV18,CASSPRQGDNYGYTF,TGTGCCAGCTCACCCCGACAGGGGGATAACTATGGCTACACCTTC
TRBJ2-1,.,14,TRBD1,TRBV27,CASSFGTGYNEQFF,TGTGCCAGCAGTTTCGGGACAGGGTACAATGAGCAGTTCTTC
TRBJ2-1,.,13,TRBD1,TRBV12-3/TRBV12-4,CASSLDRAGEQFF,TGTGCCAGCAGTCTCGACAGGGCTGGTGAGCAGTTCTTC
TRBJ2-6,.,19,TRBD1,TRBV7-6,CASSLVGTGVGPGANVLTF,TGTGCCAGCAGCTTAGTGGGGACAGGGGTTGGCCCTGGGGCCAACGTCCTGACTTTC
TRBJ2-7,.,13,.,TRBV7-9,CASSLEGVHEQYF,TGTGCCAGCAGCTTGGAGGGAGTCCACGAGCAGTACTTC
TRBJ2-1,.,15,TRBD2,TRBV28,CASSRTSGRGNEQFF,TGTGCCAGCAGCAGGACTAGCGGGAGGGGGAATGAGCAGTTCTTC
TRBJ2-7,once,15,TRBD2,TRBV6-5,CASSYAGTSFYEQYF,TGTGCCAGCAGTTATGCTGGGACTAGCTTCTACGAGCAGTACTTC
TRBJ1-1,.,15,TRBD1,TRBV9,CASTPDRAGNTEAFF,TGTGCCAGCACCCCCGACAGGGCAGGGAACACTGAAGCTTTCTTT
TRBJ2-5,.,13,.,TRBV7-2,CASSLSREETQYF,TGTGCCAGCAGCTTATCCAGGGAAGAGACCCAGTACTTC
TRBJ2-7,once,11,.,TRBV28,CASSLQGEQYF,TGTGCCAGCAGTTTACAGGGCGAGCAGTACTTC
TRBJ2-7,.,15,.,TRBV7-8,CASSLVTGSSYEQYF,TGTGCCAGCAGCTTAGTAACAGGGAGTTCCTACGAGCAGTACTTC
TRBJ2-7,.,14,.,TRBV7-2,CASSPEGGPYEQYF,TGTGCCAGCAGCCCCGAGGGGGGGCCGTACGAGCAGTACTTC
TRBJ1-6,once,15,TRBD1,TRBV28,CASRVYRGYNSPLHF,TGTGCCAGCAGAGTCTACAGGGGGTATAATTCACCCCTCCACTTT
TRBJ2-7,.,14,.,TRBV11-2,CASSRGQNNYEQYF,TGTGCCAGCAGCCGAGGGCAAAACAACTACGAGCAGTACTTC
TRBJ2-3,.,15,TRBD2,TRBV7-2,CASRGGSGSTDTQYF,TGTGCCAGCCGTGGCGGGAGTGGAAGCACAGATACGCAGTATTTT
TRBJ1-5,.,13,.,TRBV7-2,CASSLEEGEPQHF,TGTGCCAGCAGCTTAGAAGAGGGCGAACCCCAGCATTTT
TRBJ1-3,.,14,.,TRBV11-2,CASSLDRSGNTIYF,TGTGCCAGCAGCTTAGACCGCTCTGGAAACACCATATATTTT
TRBJ2-5,.,14,TRBD2,TRBV5-4,CASSLWEGLETQYF,TGTGCCAGCAGCTTGTGGGAGGGGTTGGAGACCCAGTACTTC
TRBJ1-3,few,15,.,TRBV28,CASSPPGQPGNTIYF,TGTGCCAGCAGCCCCCCGGGACAACCTGGAAACACCATATATTTT
TRBJ1-5,.,15,TRBD1,TRBV19,CASGQGWYSNQPQHF,TGTGCCAGTGGACAGGGATGGTATAGCAATCAGCCCCAGCATTTT
TRBJ2-7,.,17,TRBD1,TRBV7-8,CASSSPRTGSYYYEQYF,TGTGCCAGCAGCTCTCCCCGGACAGGTTCGTACTACTACGAGCAGTACTTC
TRBJ1-5,.,15,.,TRBV6-2/TRBV6-3,CASSLQGLFNQPQHF,TGTGCCAGCAGTCTACAGGGCCTTTTCAATCAGCCCCAGCATTTT
TRBJ1-5,.,14,TRBD1,TRBV7-9,CASSLDRRDQPQHF,TGTGCCAGCAGCCTGGACAGGCGGGATCAGCCCCAGCATTTT
TRBJ2-5,.,13,.,TRBV6-5,CASRRDAQETQYF,TGTGCCAGCAGGCGGGACGCACAAGAGACCCAGTACTTC
TRBJ1-5,.,13,.,TRBV20-1,CSASPQGWQPQHF,TGCAGTGCTAGTCCTCAGGGTTGGCAGCCCCAGCATTTT
TRBJ1-3,.,16,.,TRBV18,CASSPRTPDSGNTIYF,TGTGCCAGCTCACCACGGACTCCTGACTCTGGAAACACCATATATTTT
TRBJ1-1,few,13,TRBD1,TRBV7-3,CASSLVGQGEAFF,TGTGCCAGCAGCTTAGTCGGACAGGGTGAAGCTTTCTTT
TRBJ1-2,.,18,TRBD1,TRBV4-3,CASSQGIRTGPSNYGYTF,TGCGCCAGCAGCCAGGGTATTAGGACAGGGCCATCGAACTATGGCTACACCTTC
TRBJ2-7,few,15,.,TRBV7-3,CASSLVAGSSYEQYF,TGTGCCAGCAGCTTAGTTGCGGGGAGCTCCTACGAGCAGTACTTC
TRBJ1-1,.,15,.,TRBV6-5,CASSYSRGLSTEAFF,TGTGCCAGCAGTTACTCGCGGGGCCTTAGCACTGAAGCTTTCTTT
TRBJ2-5,.,15,.,TRBV3-1/TRBV3-2,CASSQGGHLGETQYF,TGTGCCAGCAGCCAAGGCGGACATCTGGGGGAGACCCAGTACTTC
TRBJ2-3,.,15,TRBD2,TRBV5-1,CASSIIAGGTDTQYF,TGCGCCAGCAGCATAATAGCGGGAGGCACAGATACGCAGTATTTT
TRBJ2-7,.,14,TRBD1,TRBV24-1,CATSDGTALEEQYF,TGTGCCACCAGTGATGGGACAGCCCTTGAGGAGCAGTACTTC